This entry is about one TCR beta chain. Nominally healthy donors provided the samples, though records likely missed some immune exposures. CDR1 and CDR2 from the germline V gene are SGHRS and YFSETQ. The CDR3 totals 18 residues. J lost 4 bases, V lost 0 bases, and 7 bases had no gene match. The sample is drawn from a study of cytomegalovirus exposure and HLA in healthy donors. The PCR had 60 Vbeta and 13 Jbeta primers. Only in-frame clones appear in the TCRdb table, and some are missing; sequencing was by immunoSEQ multiplex PCR. The sample lists 150,000 to 200,000 clones; about 76% were seen once. The chain is built from TRBV5-1 and TRBJ2-2, with 12 bases matching TRBD2. The clonotype comes from a woman in her forties or fifties in good health and CMV-seronegative. Specimen: PBMCs. The CDR3 sequence is CASSLEASGGAGTGELFF. Here the CDR3 DNA reads TGCGCCAGCAGCTTGGAGGCTAGCGGGGGGGCTGGCACCGGGGAGCTGTTTTTT.